This T cell receptor (beta chain) appears in the sequencing data of a study of T cells after yellow fever vaccination. This clonotype was seen ten or more times. 5'RACE template switching added a universal primer site and UMIs to TCR cDNA. TCRdb reprocessed the 5' RACE reads with MiXCR, giving one entry per CDR3 protein. Among around 310,000 distinct CDR3 sequences listed, approximately 4% were seen once. The CDR3 contains 16 residues. Germline values: CDR1 SEHNR, CDR2 FQNEAQ (reference sequence). V lost 1 base to trimming and J lost 6 bases; unmatched junction nucleotides: 8. This rearrangement joins TRBV7-9 to TRBJ2-1; 8 bases match TRBD2. The receptor was derived from a man aged 18 to 29 who received the YFV17D yellow fever vaccine. The source material was PBMCs, sampled 15 days after the yellow fever booster vaccination. The DNA for the CDR3 is TGTGCCAGCAGCTTAGATTCGCGGGGGGAAGGCAATGAGCAGTTCTTC. Translating gives CASSLDSRGEGNEQFF. The entire variable domain, with the rest obtained from reference TRBV7-9 and TRBJ2-1, is as follows: DTGVSQNPRHKITKRGQNVTFRCDPISEHNRLYWYRQTLGQGPEFLTYFQNEAQLEKSRLLSDRFSAERPKGSFSTLEIQRTEQGDSAMYLCASSLDSRGEGNEQFFGPGTRLTVL.